What follows is one T cell receptor beta chain and its context. The data derive from a study of CD8 T cells in Susac syndrome. There are 14 residues in the CDR3. Per the germline V gene, CDR1 is SQVTM and CDR2 is ANQGSEA. The germline V and J ends were trimmed by 7 bases and 5 bases, with 19 bases remaining between them. TCR beta sequences were obtained from blood CD8+ and CD4+ T cells. The multiple sclerosis control group comprised treatment-naive patients with stable or active relapsing-remitting disease. RNA was extracted with the RNeasy kit, and a quantity of roughly 0.45 to 1 ug was reverse transcribed using random hexamers. TCRdb passed the immunoSEQ multiplex PCR reads through MiXCR, listing each CDR3 protein once. The table records 200,000 to 250,000 distinct CDR3 sequences, around 96% of them present only once.

This clonotype originated in a human donor with multiple sclerosis. Sequences were obtained from CD4+ T cells from PBMCs. V usage is TRBV29-1 and J usage is TRBJ2-3; D tentatively fits TRBD1 or TRBD2 (6 bases each). CDR3 DNA sequence: TGCAGCGCAATCACTCGGGGGCTGCAAGATACGCAGTATTTT. Protein sequence: CSAITRGLQDTQYF.